The 27 T cell receptor beta chains below were found in one sample sequenced in a study of early T cells in non-severe SARS-CoV-2 infection. TCRdb redid the calling of the 5' RACE reads with MiXCR, one entry per CDR3 protein. Of 40,000 to 55,000 distinct CDR3 sequences in the sample, about 10% were seen once. Sequencing was done on a sample of whole blood. Receptor source: an adult who was a healthcare worker with PCR-confirmed SARS-CoV-2 infection or an uninfected control (not recorded which).

This chain links TRBV28 with TRBJ2-6; D remains ambiguous. This CDR3 spans 12 amino acids. Looked up from germline, CDR1 is MDHEN and CDR2 is SYDVKM. V dropped 5 bases and J dropped 7 bases, with 6 bases sitting between them. In DNA, the CDR3 is TGTGCCAGCAGTGAAAGTGCCAACGTCCTGACTTTC. As protein: CASSESANVLTF.

This clonotype was found a few times. The chain employs TRBV9 and TRBJ1-6; D not certain. The germline gives CDR1 SGDLS, CDR2 YYNGEE. This CDR3 comprises 15 residues. The V end lost 0 bases, the J end lost 12 bases, and 16 bases lay between the germline ends. CDR3: CASSVGTQAVGPLHF. In nucleotides, the CDR3 is TGTGCCAGCAGCGTAGGAACGCAGGCGGTGGGACCCCTCCACTTT. The full variable domain, in which reference TRBV9 and TRBJ1-6 provide the parts outside the CDR3, is DSGVTQTPKHLITATGQRVTLRCSPRSGDLSVYWYQQSLDQGLQFLIQYYNGEERAKGNILERFSAQQFPDLHSELNLSSLELGDSALYFCASSVGTQAVGPLHFGNGTRLTVT.

Concerning this clonotype itself: Just one base apart from a much larger clone, this may be a read error. This rearrangement joins TRBV19 to TRBJ1-2; D not resolved. Trimming left V 7 bases short and J 4 bases short, with 22 bases between. This CDR3 contains 16 residues. CDR1 is LNHDA, CDR2 SQIVND, per germline (reference sequence). CDR3 sequence: CASTLTRSGSRYGYTF. The CDR3 DNA is TGTGCCAGTACCCTGACAAGGTCGGGATCCCGCTATGGCTACACCTTC.

This chain links TRBV28 with TRBJ1-1; perhaps TRBD1 as D (5 bases). The V and J ends lost 3 bases and 6 bases respectively, with 11 bases between them. This CDR3 region has 13 residues. CDR1 and CDR2 (germline): MDHEN, SYDVKM. CDR3 sequence: CASSLRGDAEAFF. DNA for the CDR3: TGTGCCAGCAGTTTGAGAGGGGACGCTGAAGCTTTCTTT.

This clonotype has ten or more counts. The V gene is TRBV10-3, the J gene TRBJ1-1; 8 bases are a match to TRBD1. CDR3 size: 13 residues. J gave up 4 bases and V 4 bases, and 2 bases lay outside the gene matches. Germline V CDR1 and CDR2: ENHRY, SYGVKD. The CDR3 sequence: CAISGDRGTEAFF. The CDR3 nucleotides are TGTGCCATCAGTGGAGACAGGGGCACTGAAGCTTTCTTT.

This clonotype was found a few times. V and J are TRBV9 and TRBJ1-1; the D gene is possibly TRBD1 (5 bases). Trimming left V 4 bases short and J 3 bases short, with 16 bases between. The germline gives CDR1 SGDLS, CDR2 YYNGEE. This CDR3 spans 15 amino acids. CDR3: CASSPEPGLYTEAFF. The CDR3 bases are TGTGCCAGCAGCCCCGAGCCAGGGCTTTACACTGAAGCTTTCTTT.

This clonotype was detected only a few times. This sequence may be a read error, since a much larger clone differs from it by one base. V is TRBV24-1 and J is TRBJ2-1, with D perhaps TRBD1 or TRBD2 (5 bases each). The CDR3 consists of 13 residues. Per the germline V gene, CDR1 is KGHDR and CDR2 is SFDVKD. Trimming removed 0 bases from V and 10 bases from J, with 9 bases in between. CDR3 DNA sequence: TGTGCCACCAGTGATTTGCAGGGAGAAGAGCAGTTCTTC. Translation gives CATSDLQGEEQFF.

This clonotype was seen repeatedly, ten times or more. The chain couples TRBV5-5 to TRBJ2-1, with D uncertain. The germline V gene has CDR1 SGHKS and CDR2 YYEKEE (reference sequence). Trimming cost V 2 bases and J 0 bases, with 15 bases left between them. There are 17 residues in the CDR3. CDR3 sequence: CASSFSPLINSYNEQFF. The CDR3 nucleotides are TGTGCCAGCAGCTTTTCGCCCCTGATTAACTCCTACAATGAGCAGTTCTTC.

This clonotype came up many times. The chain combines TRBV13 with TRBJ1-3; the D gene is possibly TRBD1 (5 bases). This CDR3 is built from 15 residues. The V gene lost 7 bases and the J gene lost 5 bases, with 18 bases spanning the gap. Germline V gene data show CDR1 as PRHDT and CDR2 as FYEKMQ (reference sequence). The CDR3 is CASTLPTEGRNTIYF. Written as DNA, the CDR3 is TGTGCCAGCACCCTCCCCACTGAGGGGCGAAACACCATATATTTT.

This clonotype was detected a few times. The chain combines TRBV29-1 with TRBJ2-6; D remains ambiguous. The CDR3 has 16 amino acids. Germline values: CDR1 SQVTM, CDR2 ANQGSEA. The V end was cut by 4 bases, the J end by 0 bases, with 13 bases between. CDR3 residues: CSVVLRRDSGANVLTF. In DNA, the CDR3 is TGCAGCGTTGTCCTAAGGAGAGACTCTGGGGCCAACGTCCTGACTTTC.

The CDR3 bases are TGCAGCGTTATGGAGTTAGGCGGGGAGCTGTTTTTT. It codes for CSVMELGGELFF. The chain recombines TRBV29-1 with TRBJ2-2, with no clear D. The CDR3 spans 12 residues. Trimming cost V 5 bases and J 7 bases, with 11 bases left between them. Germline V CDR1 and CDR2: SQVTM, ANQGSEA.

This chain uses TRBV4-1 with TRBJ1-4; tentative D call: TRBD1 (5 bases). V lost 7 bases, J lost 7 bases, and 10 bases lay in between. This CDR3 has 12 amino acids. The V gene's germline CDR1 is MGHRA and CDR2 YSYEKL. The CDR3, as DNA: TGCGCCAGCACCGTAGGGGCTGAAAAACTGTTTTTT. As protein: CASTVGAEKLFF.

The rearrangement uses TRBV5-6 and TRBJ2-1; D unclear. Germline CDR1 and CDR2: SGHDT and YYEEEE. The V and J ends lost 1 base and 4 bases respectively, with 9 bases between them. CDR3 length: 14 amino acids. DNA for the CDR3: TGTGCCAGCAGCTTGCGTGGCCCTTACAATGAGCAGTTCTTC. It yields the protein CASSLRGPYNEQFF.

The chain joins TRBV7-3 to TRBJ2-3; D might be TRBD1 (5 bases). V dropped 0 bases and J dropped 1 base, with 5 bases sitting between them. Germline assignment: CDR1 SGHTA and CDR2 FQGTGA. This CDR3 contains 14 residues. The CDR3 reads CASSLTGGTDTQYF. CDR3 bases: TGTGCCAGCAGCTTAACAGGGGGCACAGATACGCAGTATTTT.

V usage is TRBV4-1 and J usage is TRBJ1-6; the D is unclear. Germline values: CDR1 MGHRA, CDR2 YSYEKL. V shed 1 base and J shed 8 bases, with 12 bases lying between them. This CDR3 region has 15 residues. In DNA, the CDR3 is TGCGCCAGCAGCCAAGCGGAGGGTCTACATTCACCCCTCCACTTT. This codes for CASSQAEGLHSPLHF.

The table lists this clonotype with many counts. The rearrangement joins TRBV6-1 to TRBJ2-7, with TRBD1 as a possible D gene (6 bases). The CDR3 spans 15 residues. The germline gives CDR1 MNHNS, CDR2 SASEGT. The V gene lost 5 bases and the J gene lost 2 bases, with 16 bases spanning the gap. The CDR3, as DNA: TGTGCCAGCAGTTCCCGGGATGGACAGACCTACGAGCAGTACTTC. Translation: CASSSRDGQTYEQYF.

The CDR3 nucleotides read TGCGCCAGCAGCAGCGGGAGGGCCTTTGAAGATACGCAGTATTTT. It yields the protein CASSSGRAFEDTQYF. The chain has TRBV5-1 and TRBJ2-3; TRBD2 agrees at 10 bases. Losses at the gene ends were 4 bases for V and 5 bases for J; bases not matched to a gene: 7. Germline V gives CDR1 SGHRS, CDR2 YFSETQ. This CDR3 comprises 15 residues. Full variable domain (outside the CDR3, taken from reference TRBV5-1 and TRBJ2-3): KAGVTQTPRYLIKTRGQQVTLSCSPISGHRSVSWYQQTPGQGLQFLFEYFSETQRNKGNFPGRFSGRQFSNSRSEMNVSTLELGDSALYLCASSSGRAFEDTQYFGPGTRLTVL.

The rearrangement links TRBV9 to TRBJ2-3; a possible D gene is TRBD2 (5 bases). The CDR3 is 14 residues long. Germline CDR1 and CDR2: SGDLS and YYNGEE. V was cut by 4 bases and J by 4 bases, with 13 bases left in between. The DNA of the CDR3 is TGTGCCAGCAGCCGGGGAACTCGTGCAGATACGCAGTATTTT. This gives the protein CASSRGTRADTQYF.

At least ten counts were recorded for this clonotype. The chain uses TRBV5-1 and TRBJ2-7; 10 bases agree with TRBD1. From germline, CDR1 is SGHRS and CDR2 YFSETQ. J gave up 6 bases and V 3 bases, and 6 bases lay outside the gene matches. The length of the CDR3 is 14 residues. The DNA of the CDR3 is TGCGCCAGCAGCTCCGGGACAGGGGCTTTCGAGCAGTACTTC. It encodes CASSSGTGAFEQYF.

This clonotype was detected only a few times. The rearrangement uses TRBV12-3 or TRBV12-4 and TRBJ1-4; 7 bases match TRBD1. The CDR3 has 19 amino acids. Germline trimming cut 4 bases from V and 8 bases from J; bases unmatched to any gene: 22. The DNA of the CDR3 is TGTGCCAGCAGTTCCCGACTACGCGGATTACAGGGGAGCGGCGAAAAACTGTTTTTT. Translating gives CASSSRLRGLQGSGEKLFF.

This clonotype has at least ten counts. The J gene is TRBJ1-1, the V gene TRBV15; 7 nucleotides match TRBD1. The length of the CDR3 is 16 residues. Germline V gene sequence: CDR1 LNHNV, CDR2 YYDKDF (reference sequence). V shed 1 base, J shed 3 bases, and the junction held 8 bases outside the gene matches. The CDR3 DNA sequence: TGTGCCACCAGCAGAGGGACAGGCCGGCCTGACACTGAAGCTTTCTTT. This codes for CATSRGTGRPDTEAFF.

This rearrangement joins TRBV5-1 to TRBJ2-2; D not certain. This CDR3 is 16 amino acids long. The V end lost 2 bases, the J end lost 2 bases, and 13 bases lay between the germline ends. Germline V CDR1 and CDR2: SGHRS, YFSETQ. The CDR3 sequence: CASSLGPPLNTGELFF. In nucleotides, the CDR3 is TGCGCCAGCAGCTTAGGCCCTCCATTAAACACCGGGGAGCTGTTTTTT. Looking up the rest from reference TRBV5-1 and TRBJ2-2 gives the full variable domain: KAGVTQTPRYLIKTRGQQVTLSCSPISGHRSVSWYQQTPGQGLQFLFEYFSETQRNKGNFPGRFSGRQFSNSRSEMNVSTLELGDSALYLCASSLGPPLNTGELFFGEGSRLTVL.

This chain uses TRBV7-9 with TRBJ2-7, with TRBD2 matching 11 bases. The CDR3 runs to 20 residues. V shed 5 bases, J shed 3 bases, and the junction held 21 bases outside the gene matches. Looked up from germline, CDR1 is SEHNR and CDR2 is FQNEAQ (reference sequence). CDR3 residues: CASSPIDPPGLAATLYEQYF. The CDR3 DNA sequence: TGTGCCAGCAGCCCAATAGACCCGCCGGGACTAGCGGCGACACTCTACGAGCAGTACTTC.

V gene TRBV12-3 or TRBV12-4 combines with J gene TRBJ2-7; D is unclear. V gave up 2 bases and J gave up 2 bases, with 7 bases separating them. The CDR3 consists of 13 residues. CDR3 in amino acids: CASSLYATYEQYF. Here the CDR3 DNA reads TGTGCCAGCAGTTTATATGCCACCTACGAGCAGTACTTC.

This clonotype has ten or more counts. The chain carries TRBV7-9 and TRBJ2-3, with 13 bases that match TRBD2. The CDR3 length is 17 residues. V lost 5 bases, J lost 1 base, and 6 bases stayed unmatched. Germline V CDR1 and CDR2: SEHNR, FQNEAQ (reference sequence). CDR3 sequence reads: CASSLGLAGARTDTQYF. In DNA form, the CDR3 reads TGTGCCAGCAGCCTCGGACTAGCGGGAGCCCGCACAGATACGCAGTATTTT.

V is TRBV7-8 and J is TRBJ2-7, with TRBD2 identical over 7 bases. This CDR3 is 12 amino acids long. The V gene end was trimmed by 11 bases and the J gene end by 0 bases; junction bases not matched to a gene: 4. The germline CDR1 and CDR2 sequences are SGHVS and FQNEAQ. CDR3 residues: CAAGDSSYEQYF. The CDR3 bases are TGTGCCGCGGGGGATAGCTCCTACGAGCAGTACTTC.

J is TRBJ2-3 and V is TRBV30, with D perhaps matching TRBD2 (5 bases). Trimming cost V 5 bases and J 3 bases, with 12 bases left between them. The V gene's germline CDR1 is GTSNPN and CDR2 SVGIG (reference sequence). The CDR3 is 13 residues long. CDR3 DNA sequence: TGTGCCTGGGGGAAAACGGGGACAGATACGCAGTATTTT. It is translated as CAWGKTGTDTQYF.